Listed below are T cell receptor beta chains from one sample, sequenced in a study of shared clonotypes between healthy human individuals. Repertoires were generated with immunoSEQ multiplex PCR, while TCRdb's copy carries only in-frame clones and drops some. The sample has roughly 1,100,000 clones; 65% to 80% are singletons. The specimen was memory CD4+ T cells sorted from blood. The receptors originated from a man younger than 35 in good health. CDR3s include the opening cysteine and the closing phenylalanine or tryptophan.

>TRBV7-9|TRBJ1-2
CASSFSGGYGYTF
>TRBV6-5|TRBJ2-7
CASSYGLSGSGYEQYF
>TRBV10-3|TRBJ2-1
CAISYTTYNEQFF
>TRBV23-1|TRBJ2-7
CASSQSGVERGLSYEQYF
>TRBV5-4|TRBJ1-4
CASSLEQEGEKLFF
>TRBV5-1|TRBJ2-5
CASSLGGSGGLETQYF
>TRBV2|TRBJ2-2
CASSDQGGVSGELFF
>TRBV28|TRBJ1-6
CASSFTGQGNNSPLHF
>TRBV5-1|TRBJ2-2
CASTGLEGHANTGELFF
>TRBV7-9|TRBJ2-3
CASSFDSTDTQYF
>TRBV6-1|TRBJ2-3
CASRGGDHGTDTQYF
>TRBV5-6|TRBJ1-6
CASSSWDRDNSPLHF
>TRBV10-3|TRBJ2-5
CAIGEGRETQYF
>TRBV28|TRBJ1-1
CASRREGWNTEAFF
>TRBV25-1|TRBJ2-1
CASSEGSSYNEQFF
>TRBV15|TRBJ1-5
CATSGTKGNQPQHF
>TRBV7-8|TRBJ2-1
CASSPRVAGLVYNEQFF
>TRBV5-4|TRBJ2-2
CASSFLLTQGLTGELFF
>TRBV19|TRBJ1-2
CASTPVGGPVYGYTF
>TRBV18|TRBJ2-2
CASSPRSGGTGELFF
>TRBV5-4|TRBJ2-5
CASSSPRGGETQYF
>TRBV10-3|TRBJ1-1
CAISEGWTDEAFF
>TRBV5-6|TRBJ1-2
CASSLGQGFGYGYTF
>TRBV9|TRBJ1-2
CASSVRGQGNGYTF
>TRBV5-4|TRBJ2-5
CASSLAGGSGAQETQYF
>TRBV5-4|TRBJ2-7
CASSVTSGYEQYF
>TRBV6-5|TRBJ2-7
CASRATGGSYEQYF
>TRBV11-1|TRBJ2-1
CASSHKGAGGYNEQFF